The 18 T cell receptor beta chains in this list originate from one sample, sequenced in a study of T cells in Graves' hyperthyroidism and ophthalmopathy. Amplification of TCR beta CDR3 regions used RNA as the template. Primed by the HTBI set, a first-round RT-PCR was run on the TCR CDR3. TCRdb analysed the multiplex PCR reads with MiXCR anew, one entry per CDR3 protein. This sample has around 370,000 distinct CDR3 sequences, with roughly 18% found just once. The specimen sequenced was blood. The receptor source for this set is a man aged 18 to 30 with Graves' ophthalmopathy.

This clonotype was seen many times. The CDR3 DNA reads as TGCGCCAGCAGCGCGGGACAGGGCCTCCATGAAAAACTGTTTTTT. This codes for CASSAGQGLHEKLFF. The J gene is TRBJ1-4, the V gene TRBV5-1; 9 nucleotides agree with TRBD1. Germline V gene data show CDR1 as SGHRS and CDR2 as YFSETQ. J lost 6 bases, V lost 4 bases, and 7 bases had no gene match. There are 15 residues in the CDR3.

This clonotype was seen a handful of times. The V gene is TRBV7-9, the J gene TRBJ1-2; 9 nucleotides align to TRBD1. Germline CDR1 reads SEHNR; CDR2 reads FQNEAQ (reference sequence). Unmatched junction bases numbered 10, after V lost 4 bases and J lost 4 bases. This CDR3 comprises 16 residues. The CDR3 loop reads CASSSNAAGQGYGYTF. CDR3 coding DNA: TGTGCCAGCAGCTCAAATGCTGCGGGACAGGGCTATGGCTACACCTTC.

This clonotype was seen more than once but under ten times. The chain couples TRBV7-2 to TRBJ1-6, with 9 nucleotides matching TRBD1. The germline CDR1 and CDR2 sequences are SGHTA and FQGNSA. The CDR3 is 17 residues long. With 5 bases clipped from V and 10 bases from J, the junction kept 15 bases outside the gene matches. This CDR3 reads CASSNEGGTGWGSPLHF. The CDR3 DNA reads TGTGCCAGCAGCAATGAGGGGGGGACAGGGTGGGGGTCACCCCTCCACTTT.

This rearrangement joins TRBV6-1 to TRBJ2-6, with D possibly matching TRBD2 (6 bases). The CDR3 has 15 residues. V shed 7 bases and J shed 3 bases, with 13 bases lying between them. Germline V CDR1 and CDR2: MNHNS, SASEGT. The CDR3 DNA is TGTGCCAGCACGAATGCGGGGCTTGGGGCCAACGTCCTGACTTTC. Its translation: CASTNAGLGANVLTF.

The CDR3 region has the DNA TGTGCCAGCAGTTCGGACAGGGAAACTACTAGCGGGGGTCCCTACAATGAGCAGTTCTTC. This gives the protein CASSSDRETTSGGPYNEQFF. The chain couples TRBV27 to TRBJ2-1; 11 nucleotides align to TRBD2. This CDR3 comprises 20 residues. V lost 4 bases to trimming and J lost 2 bases; unmatched junction nucleotides: 16. Germline loops: CDR1 MNHEY, CDR2 SMNVEV (reference sequence).

This clonotype was seen repeatedly, ten times or more. This chain links TRBV11-2 with TRBJ1-3, with D unresolved. With 2 bases removed from V and 0 bases from J, the gap between germline ends came to 5 bases. CDR1 is SGHAT, CDR2 FQNNGV, per germline. The CDR3 runs 14 residues. CDR3 in amino acids: CASSLSDSGNTIYF. CDR3 nucleotides: TGTGCCAGCAGCTTATCGGACTCTGGAAACACCATATATTTT.

The V and J genes are TRBV6-1 and TRBJ1-1; D is ambiguous. The CDR3 totals 13 residues. Trimming removed 10 bases from V and 2 bases from J, with 14 bases in between. CDR1 MNHNS and CDR2 SASEGT come from the germline V gene. This chain's CDR3 is CATSLTGNTEAFF. CDR3 coding DNA: TGTGCCACCTCTCTAACGGGCAACACTGAAGCTTTCTTT.

The chain employs TRBV6-1 and TRBJ2-7; TRBD1 might be the D (5 bases). The V gene's germline CDR1 is MNHNS and CDR2 SASEGT. The CDR3 totals 12 residues. V lost 6 bases to trimming and J lost 3 bases, with 9 bases between them. The DNA for the CDR3 is TGTGCCAGCAGGGACATCTACTACGAGCAGTACTTC. Amino acid sequence: CASRDIYYEQYF.

This clonotype has at least ten counts. V usage is TRBV2 and J usage is TRBJ2-1; TRBD1 matches 10 bases. This CDR3 is 17 amino acids long. Trimming at V came to 6 bases and at J to 0 bases, leaving 8 bases not matched to a gene. Germline V CDR1 and CDR2: SNHLY, FYNNEI. The CDR3 sequence: CASSRDRGSLSYNEQFF. The CDR3 DNA reads as TGTGCCAGCAGCCGGGACAGGGGATCCCTCTCCTACAATGAGCAGTTCTTC.

In its sample, this clonotype was seen a few times. The chain joins TRBV6-1 to TRBJ2-3, with D unclear. Germline CDR1 MNHNS, CDR2 SASEGT. V lost 6 bases, J lost 5 bases, and 12 bases lay in between. This CDR3 has 13 residues. The CDR3 DNA reads as TGTGCCAGCAGCGCCTTCAGAGAAGATACGCAGTATTTT. It codes for CASSAFREDTQYF.

This clonotype has ten or more counts. The chain joins TRBV20-1 to TRBJ2-3; D ambiguous. This CDR3 is 12 amino acids long. Germline CDR1 DFQATT, CDR2 SNEGSKA (reference sequence). Trimming removed 4 bases from V and 4 bases from J, with 9 bases in between. The chain's CDR3 is CSATREADTQYF. As DNA, the CDR3 is TGCAGTGCTACCCGAGAGGCAGATACGCAGTATTTT.

This clonotype has more than one count but fewer than ten. The V call is TRBV28, the J call TRBJ1-4; 8 nucleotides line up with TRBD1. With 1 base clipped from V and 7 bases from J, the junction kept 5 bases outside the gene matches. Germline lookup yields CDR1 MDHEN and CDR2 SYDVKM. The CDR3 consists of 15 residues. The DNA for the CDR3 is TGTGCCAGCAGTTTATCGGACAGGGATTTTGAAAAACTGTTTTTT. It translates to CASSLSDRDFEKLFF.

The sample holds a few counts of this clonotype. V and J are TRBV28 and TRBJ1-5, with unresolved D. CDR1 is MDHEN, CDR2 SYDVKM, per germline. The CDR3 contains 13 residues. V lost 4 bases to trimming and J lost 6 bases, with 10 bases between them. The CDR3 bases are TGTGCCAGCAGTTCCGGTAGAAGTCAGCCCCAGCATTTT. Translating it yields CASSSGRSQPQHF. Full variable domain (outside the CDR3, taken from reference TRBV28 and TRBJ1-5): DVKVTQSSRYLVKRTGEKVFLECVQDMDHENMFWYRQDPGLGLRLIYFSYDVKMKEKGDIPEGYSVSREKKERFSLILESASTNQTSMYLCASSSGRSQPQHFGDGTRLSIL.

V is TRBV15 and J is TRBJ1-1; D is undetermined. The CDR3 is 14 amino acids. Per germline, CDR1 LNHNV and CDR2 YYDKDF (reference sequence). V was pared by 4 bases and J by 8 bases, with 17 bases between. The CDR3 loop reads CATSNPAARREAFF. CDR3 in DNA: TGTGCCACCAGCAACCCCGCCGCGCGTCGAGAAGCTTTCTTT.

The gene calls are TRBV5-1 and TRBJ2-2; unclear D gene. V was cut by 4 bases and J by 5 bases, with 3 bases left in between. CDR1 and CDR2 (germline): SGHRS, YFSETQ. This CDR3 region has 11 residues. The CDR3 bases are TGCGCCAGCAGCGTGACCGGGGAGCTGTTTTTT. Encoded protein: CASSVTGELFF.

This chain uses TRBV27 with TRBJ2-1; 9 bases align to TRBD1. V lost 3 bases to trimming and J lost 7 bases; unmatched junction nucleotides: 16. Germline-derived CDR1 and CDR2 are MNHEY and SMNVEV (reference sequence). This CDR3 contains 18 residues. The DNA of the CDR3 is TGTGCCAGCAGTTTCTCACAGGGGGCCTGGTTGTTGGGGAATGAGCAGTTCTTC. Protein product: CASSFSQGAWLLGNEQFF.

The chain combines TRBV9 with TRBJ2-3; 9 bases are shared with TRBD2. Trimming took 0 bases from V and 3 from J; bases not matched to a gene: 5. The CDR3 spans 16 residues. Per germline, CDR1 SGDLS and CDR2 YYNGEE. CDR3: CASSVVVSGGTDTQYF. In DNA, the CDR3 is TGTGCCAGCAGCGTAGTGGTTAGCGGGGGAACAGATACGCAGTATTTT.

On this clonotype: The limits of the CDR3 on the DNA are not certain, so only TCRdb's listed CDR3 is given. The chain links TRBV5-1 to TRBJ2-1; TRBD2 is the table's D call and was not checked against the DNA. The CDR3 is 20 amino acids long, termini counted. CDR1 and CDR2 (germline): SGHRS, YFSETQ. The CDR3 protein is CASSFYICSRAAGGRDEQFF.